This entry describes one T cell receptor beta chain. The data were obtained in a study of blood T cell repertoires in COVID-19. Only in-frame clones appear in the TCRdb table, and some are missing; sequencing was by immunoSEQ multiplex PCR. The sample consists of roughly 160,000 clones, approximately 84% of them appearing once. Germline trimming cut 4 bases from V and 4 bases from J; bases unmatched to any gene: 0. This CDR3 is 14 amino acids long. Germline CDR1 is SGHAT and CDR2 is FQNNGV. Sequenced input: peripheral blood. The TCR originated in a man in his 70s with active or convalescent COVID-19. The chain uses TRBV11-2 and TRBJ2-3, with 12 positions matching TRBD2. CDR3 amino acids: CASSSSGRADTQYF. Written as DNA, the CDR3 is TGTGCCAGCAGCTCTAGCGGGAGGGCAGATACGCAGTATTTT.